The rows below give T cell receptor beta chains drawn from one sample of a study of blood T cell repertoires in COVID-19. The method was immunoSEQ multiplex PCR; TCRdb's version includes in-frame clones alone and lacks a portion of them. The table records fewer than 85,000 clones, about 82% of them present only once. The sample comprised peripheral blood. The receptors here all came from a woman over 75 with active or convalescent COVID-19. Both conserved end residues are trimmed from each CDR3. A clone size is listed for some rows: how often the clone was seen (once, few, many), or a class if it is expanded.

CDR3aa: ASSRVEGYGYT
abundance: .
v_gene: TRBV5-4

CDR3aa: ASIPDSNFNQPQH
abundance: .
v_gene: TRBV19

CDR3aa: ASSRSQGEGEKLF
abundance: .
v_gene: TRBV7-8

CDR3aa: ASRATGTDTQY
abundance: .
v_gene: TRBV6-6

CDR3aa: AGSVTSTDTQY
abundance: .
v_gene: TRBV4-2

CDR3aa: ASSAGQNYNEQF
abundance: .
v_gene: TRBV9

CDR3aa: ASSQEAGQGYGYT
abundance: .
v_gene: TRBV4-3

CDR3aa: ASSFRQGEKLF
abundance: few
v_gene: TRBV7-3

CDR3aa: ASSLVQGSGQY
abundance: .
v_gene: TRBV27

CDR3aa: ASSLVHSSGANVLT
abundance: .
v_gene: TRBV7-2

CDR3aa: ASSLDRIGGTEAF
abundance: .
v_gene: TRBV5-1

CDR3aa: ASSRTAIAF
abundance: .
v_gene: TRBV12-3/TRBV12-4

CDR3aa: ASHTPGVGEKLF
abundance: .
v_gene: TRBV6-5

CDR3aa: ASSRGSPTEAF
abundance: .
v_gene: TRBV11-1

CDR3aa: ASSLRGGKNIQY
abundance: .
v_gene: TRBV5-8

CDR3aa: ASSLYSGTSYEQY
abundance: .
v_gene: TRBV7-9

CDR3aa: ASSSGGPYGYT
abundance: .
v_gene: TRBV5-6

CDR3aa: ASSVSSVLTEAF
abundance: .
v_gene: TRBV9

CDR3aa: ASSLDGTGYSYT
abundance: .
v_gene: TRBV27

CDR3aa: ASSLTSTGELF
abundance: .
v_gene: TRBV7-3

CDR3aa: ATSRGTGAYEQY
abundance: .
v_gene: TRBV15

CDR3aa: ASSSAPGLAHEQY
abundance: .
v_gene: TRBV7-3

CDR3aa: ASSPGMTGVNTEAF
abundance: few
v_gene: TRBV7-2

CDR3aa: ASSLAGGVTGELF
abundance: .
v_gene: TRBV28